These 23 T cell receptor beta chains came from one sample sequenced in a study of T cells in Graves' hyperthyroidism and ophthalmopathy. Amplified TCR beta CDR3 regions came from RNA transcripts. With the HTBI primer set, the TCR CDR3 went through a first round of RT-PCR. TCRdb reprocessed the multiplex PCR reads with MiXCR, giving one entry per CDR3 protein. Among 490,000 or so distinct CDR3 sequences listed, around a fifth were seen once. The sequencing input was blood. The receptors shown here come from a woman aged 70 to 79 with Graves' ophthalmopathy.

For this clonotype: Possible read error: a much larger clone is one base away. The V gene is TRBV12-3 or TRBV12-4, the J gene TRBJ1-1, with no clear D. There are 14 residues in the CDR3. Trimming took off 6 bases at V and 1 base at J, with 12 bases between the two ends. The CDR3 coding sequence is TGTGCCAGCAGGAAGTCACAGAGGAACACTGAAGCTTTCTTT. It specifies CASRKSQRNTEAFF.

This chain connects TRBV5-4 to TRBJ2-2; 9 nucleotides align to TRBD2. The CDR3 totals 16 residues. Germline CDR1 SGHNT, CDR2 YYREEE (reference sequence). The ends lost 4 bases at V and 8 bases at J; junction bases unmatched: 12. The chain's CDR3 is CASSPGLARRGGELFF. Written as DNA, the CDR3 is TGTGCCAGCAGCCCCGGACTAGCGCGACGTGGGGGGGAGCTGTTTTTT.

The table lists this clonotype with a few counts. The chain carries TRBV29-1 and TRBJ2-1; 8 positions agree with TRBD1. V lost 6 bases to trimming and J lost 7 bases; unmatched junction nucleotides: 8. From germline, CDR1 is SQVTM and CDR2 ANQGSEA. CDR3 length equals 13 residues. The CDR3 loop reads CSVGTGGLNEQFF. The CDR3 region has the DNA TGCAGCGTCGGGACAGGTGGGTTGAATGAGCAGTTCTTC.

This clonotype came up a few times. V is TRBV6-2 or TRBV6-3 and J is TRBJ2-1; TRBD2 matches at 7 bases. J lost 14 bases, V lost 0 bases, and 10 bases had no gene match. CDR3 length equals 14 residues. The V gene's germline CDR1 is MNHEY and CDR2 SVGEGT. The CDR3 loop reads CASSYSAGATWEFF. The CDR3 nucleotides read TGTGCCAGCAGTTACTCTGCGGGAGCAACATGGGAGTTCTTC.

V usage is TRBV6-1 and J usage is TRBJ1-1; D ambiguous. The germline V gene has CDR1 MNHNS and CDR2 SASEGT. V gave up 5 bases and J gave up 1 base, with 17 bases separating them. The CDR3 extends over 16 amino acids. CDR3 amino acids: CASSFSFFRGNTEAFF. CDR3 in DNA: TGTGCCAGCAGTTTCTCCTTTTTCCGGGGGAACACTGAAGCTTTCTTT.

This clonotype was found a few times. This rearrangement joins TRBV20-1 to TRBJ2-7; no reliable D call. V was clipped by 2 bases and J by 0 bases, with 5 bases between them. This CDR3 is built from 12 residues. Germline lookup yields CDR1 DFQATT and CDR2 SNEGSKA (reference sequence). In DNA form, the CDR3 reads TGCAGTGCTAGACCCGACTCCTACGAGCAGTACTTC. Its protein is CSARPDSYEQYF.

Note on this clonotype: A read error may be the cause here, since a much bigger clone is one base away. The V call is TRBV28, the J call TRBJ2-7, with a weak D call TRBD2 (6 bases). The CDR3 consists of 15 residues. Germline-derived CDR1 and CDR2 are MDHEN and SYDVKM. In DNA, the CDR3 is TGTGACAGCAGTCCCCCTACGGGAGACTCCTACGAGCAGTACTTC. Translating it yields CDSSPPTGDSYEQYF. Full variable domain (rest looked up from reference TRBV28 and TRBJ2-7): DVKVTQSSRYLVKRTGEKVFLECVQDMDHENMFWYRQDPGLGLRLIYFSYDVKMKEKGDIPEGYSVSREKKERFSLILESASTNQTSMYLCDSSPPTGDSYEQYFGPGTRLTVT.

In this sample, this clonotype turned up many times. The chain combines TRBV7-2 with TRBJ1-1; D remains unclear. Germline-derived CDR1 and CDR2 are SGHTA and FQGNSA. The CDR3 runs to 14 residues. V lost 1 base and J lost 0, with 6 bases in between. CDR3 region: CASSLEGLNTEAFF. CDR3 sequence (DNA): TGTGCCAGCAGCTTAGAGGGCTTGAACACTGAAGCTTTCTTT.

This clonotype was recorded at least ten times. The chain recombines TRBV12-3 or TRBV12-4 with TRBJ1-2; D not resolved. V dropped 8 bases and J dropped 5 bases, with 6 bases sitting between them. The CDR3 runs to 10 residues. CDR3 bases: TGTGCCAGCGGAAGTTATGGCTACACCTTC. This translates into CASGSYGYTF.

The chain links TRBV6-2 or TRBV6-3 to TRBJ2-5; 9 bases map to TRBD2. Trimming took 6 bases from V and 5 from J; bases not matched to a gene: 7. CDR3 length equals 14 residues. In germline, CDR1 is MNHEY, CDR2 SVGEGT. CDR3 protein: CASRSGRTSETQYF. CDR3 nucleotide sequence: TGTGCCAGCAGGAGCGGGAGGACCTCGGAGACCCAGTACTTC.

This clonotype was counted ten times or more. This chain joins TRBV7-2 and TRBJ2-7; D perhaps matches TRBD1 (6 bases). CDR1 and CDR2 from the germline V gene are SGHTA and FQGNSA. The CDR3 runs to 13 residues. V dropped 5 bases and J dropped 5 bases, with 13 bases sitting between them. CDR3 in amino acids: CASSARTADEQYF. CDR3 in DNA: TGTGCCAGCAGCGCCCGGACAGCCGACGAGCAGTACTTC.

As DNA, the CDR3 is TGCAGTGCTAGGGTCCGGGGGTTCGGTTCGTCTAATGAAAAACTGTTTTTT. Protein: CSARVRGFGSSNEKLFF. This chain connects TRBV20-1 to TRBJ1-4; D possibly corresponds to TRBD1 (5 bases). The germline V gene encodes CDR1 DFQATT and CDR2 SNEGSKA (reference sequence). Deletions cut 3 bases from V and 3 bases from J, with 20 bases between. The CDR3 is 17 amino acids.

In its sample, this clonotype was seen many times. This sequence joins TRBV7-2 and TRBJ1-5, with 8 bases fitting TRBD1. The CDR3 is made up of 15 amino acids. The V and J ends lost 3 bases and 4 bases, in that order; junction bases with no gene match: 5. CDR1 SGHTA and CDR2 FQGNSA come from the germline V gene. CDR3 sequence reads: CASSFNRGVNQPQHF. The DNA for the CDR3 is TGTGCCAGCAGCTTTAACAGGGGGGTTAATCAGCCCCAGCATTTT. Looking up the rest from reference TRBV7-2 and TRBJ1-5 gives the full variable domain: GAGVSQSPSNKVTEKGKDVELRCDPISGHTALYWYRQSLGQGLEFLIYFQGNSAPDKSGLPSDRFSAERTGGSVSTLTIQRTQQEDSAVYLCASSFNRGVNQPQHFGDGTRLSIL.

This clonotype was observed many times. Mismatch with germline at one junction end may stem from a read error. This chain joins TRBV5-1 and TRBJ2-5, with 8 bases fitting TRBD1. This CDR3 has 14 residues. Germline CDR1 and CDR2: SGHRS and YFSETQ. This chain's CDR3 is CASSPGTGQETQYF. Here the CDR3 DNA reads TGTGCCAGCAGCCCGGGGACAGGCCAAGAGACCCAGTACTTC. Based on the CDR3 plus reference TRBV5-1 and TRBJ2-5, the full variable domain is KAGVTQTPRYLIKTRGQQVTLSCSPISGHRSVSWYQQTPGQGLQFLFEYFSETQRNKGNFPGRFSGRQFSNSRSEMNVSTLELGDSALYLCASSPGTGQETQYFGPGTRLLVL.

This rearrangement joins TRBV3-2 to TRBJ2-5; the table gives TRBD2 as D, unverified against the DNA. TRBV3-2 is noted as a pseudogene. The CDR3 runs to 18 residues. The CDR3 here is CASSNPGLAGGPRETQYF. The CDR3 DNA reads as TGTGCCAGCAGCAACCCGGGACTAGCGGGAGGGCCTCGAGAGACCCAGTACTTC.

The CDR3 DNA reads as TGTGCCAGCAGCCATCCTGGTCCGGAGACCCAGTACTTC. Protein sequence: CASSHPGPETQYF. The chain carries TRBV3-1 and TRBJ2-5; D gene ambiguous. The CDR3 spans 13 residues. Per the germline V gene, CDR1 is LGHDT and CDR2 is YNNKEL (reference sequence). V was cut by 3 bases and J by 5 bases, with 10 bases left in between.

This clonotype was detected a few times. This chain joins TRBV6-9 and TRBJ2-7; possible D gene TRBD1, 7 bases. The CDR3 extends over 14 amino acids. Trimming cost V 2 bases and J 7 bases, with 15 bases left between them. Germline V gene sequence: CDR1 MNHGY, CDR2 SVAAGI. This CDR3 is CASSYNRGAGEQYF. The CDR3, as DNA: TGTGCCAGCAGTTATAACAGGGGCGCGGGGGAGCAGTACTTC.

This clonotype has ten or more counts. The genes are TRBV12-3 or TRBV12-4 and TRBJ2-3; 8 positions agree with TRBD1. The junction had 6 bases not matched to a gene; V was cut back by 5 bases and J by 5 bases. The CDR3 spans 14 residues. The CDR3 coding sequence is TGTGCCAGCAGTCGAGACACAGGGGGAGATACGCAGTATTTT. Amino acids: CASSRDTGGDTQYF.

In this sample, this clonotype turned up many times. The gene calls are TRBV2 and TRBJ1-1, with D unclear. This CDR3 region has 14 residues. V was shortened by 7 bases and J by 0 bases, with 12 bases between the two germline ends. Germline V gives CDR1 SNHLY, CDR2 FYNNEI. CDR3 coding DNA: TGTGCCAGCACTATGGAGTTTTTGAACACTGAAGCTTTCTTT. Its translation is CASTMEFLNTEAFF. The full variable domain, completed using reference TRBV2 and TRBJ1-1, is EPEVTQTPSHQVTQMGQEVILRCVPISNHLYFYWYRQILGQKVEFLVSFYNNEISEKSEIFDDQFSVERPDGSNFTLKIRSTKLEDSAMYFCASTMEFLNTEAFFGQGTRLTVV.

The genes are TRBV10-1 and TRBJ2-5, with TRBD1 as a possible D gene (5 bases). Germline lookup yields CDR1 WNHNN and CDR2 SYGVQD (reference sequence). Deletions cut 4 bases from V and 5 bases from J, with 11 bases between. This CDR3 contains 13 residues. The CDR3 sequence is CASSVRQSETQYF. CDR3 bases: TGCGCCAGCAGTGTCCGACAGTCGGAGACCCAGTACTTC.

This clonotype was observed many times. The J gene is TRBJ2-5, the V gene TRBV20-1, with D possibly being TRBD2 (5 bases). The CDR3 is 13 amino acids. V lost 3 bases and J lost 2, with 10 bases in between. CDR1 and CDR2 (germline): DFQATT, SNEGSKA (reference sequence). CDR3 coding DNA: TGCAGTGCTAGGGGGAGCGTACAAGAGACCCAGTACTTC. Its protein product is CSARGSVQETQYF.

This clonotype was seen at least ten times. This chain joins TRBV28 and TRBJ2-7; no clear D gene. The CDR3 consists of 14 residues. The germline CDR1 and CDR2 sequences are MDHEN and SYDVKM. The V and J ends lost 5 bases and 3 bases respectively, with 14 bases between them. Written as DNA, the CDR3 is TGTGCCAGCAGTCCAGCCCTATACAGCTACGAGCAGTACTTC. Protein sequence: CASSPALYSYEQYF.

DNA for the CDR3: TGCGCCAGCAGCAACGGTCCGGGTCCTAACTATGGCTACACCTTC. Its translation: CASSNGPGPNYGYTF. The chain employs TRBV5-1 and TRBJ1-2; no reliable D call. V lost 4 bases to trimming and J lost 0 bases, with 13 bases between them. This CDR3 spans 15 amino acids. Germline CDR1 reads SGHRS; CDR2 reads YFSETQ.